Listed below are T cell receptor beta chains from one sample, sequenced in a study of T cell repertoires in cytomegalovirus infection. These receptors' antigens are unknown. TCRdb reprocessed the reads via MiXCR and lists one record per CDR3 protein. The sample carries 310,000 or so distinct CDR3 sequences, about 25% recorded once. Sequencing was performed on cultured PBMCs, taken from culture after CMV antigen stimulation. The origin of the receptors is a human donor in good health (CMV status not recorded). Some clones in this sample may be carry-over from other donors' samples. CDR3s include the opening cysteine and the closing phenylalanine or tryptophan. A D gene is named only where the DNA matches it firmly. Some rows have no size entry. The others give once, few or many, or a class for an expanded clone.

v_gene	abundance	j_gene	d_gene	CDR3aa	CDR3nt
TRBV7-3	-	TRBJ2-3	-	CASSLTGRGRTDTQYF	TGTGCCAGCAGCCTAACGGGCAGGGGTAGAACAGATACGCAGTATTTT
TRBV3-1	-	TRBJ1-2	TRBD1	CASSQETGGSYGYTF	TGTGCCAGCAGCCAAGAAACAGGGGGCAGCTATGGCTACACCTTC
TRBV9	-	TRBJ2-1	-	CASSPRVAALNEQFF	TGTGCCAGCAGCCCTCGGGTAGCTGCCCTCAATGAGCAGTTCTTC
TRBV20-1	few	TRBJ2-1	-	CSASDPKSGGNEQFF	TGCAGTGCTAGTGATCCAAAGTCAGGGGGGAATGAGCAGTTCTTC
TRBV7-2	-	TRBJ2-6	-	CASMTASGANVLTF	TGTGCCAGCATGACGGCCTCTGGGGCCAACGTCCTGACTTTC
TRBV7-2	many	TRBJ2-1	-	CASSSYEQFF	TGTGCCAGCAGCTCGTATGAGCAGTTCTTC
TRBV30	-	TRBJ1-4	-	CAWSVSDLGQGVEKLFF	TGTGCCTGGAGTGTATCGGATTTGGGCCAGGGAGTCGAAAAACTGTTTTTT
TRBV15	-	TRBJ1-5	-	CATSRDNQPQHF	TGTGCCACCAGCAGAGATAATCAGCCCCAGCATTTT
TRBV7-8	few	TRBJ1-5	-	CASSPAALDSLNQPQHF	TGTGCCAGCAGCCCCGCCGCCTTGGACAGTCTCAATCAGCCCCAGCATTTT
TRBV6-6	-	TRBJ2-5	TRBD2	CASSSPVAGGRETQYF	TGTGCCAGCAGTTCCCCGGTAGCGGGAGGGCGAGAGACCCAGTACTTC
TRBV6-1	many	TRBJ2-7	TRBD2	CASSRGSSGLYEQYF	TGTGCCAGCAGCCGTGGGTCTAGCGGGCTCTACGAGCAGTACTTC
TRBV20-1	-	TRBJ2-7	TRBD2	CSARSSSGSYEQYF	TGCAGTGCCCGAAGCTCTAGCGGCTCCTACGAGCAGTACTTC
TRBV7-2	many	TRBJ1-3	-	CASSRRVGGNTIYF	TGTGCCAGCTCGAGACGGGTGGGGGGAAACACCATATATTTT
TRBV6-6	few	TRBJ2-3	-	CASSYRGDTQYF	TGTGCCAGCAGTTATCGGGGGGATACGCAGTATTTT
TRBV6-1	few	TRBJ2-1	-	CASGRVEGNEQFF	TGTGCCAGCGGGCGAGTGGAGGGCAATGAGCAGTTCTTC
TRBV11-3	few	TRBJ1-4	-	CASSWGGSRTNEKLFF	TGTGCCAGCAGCTGGGGAGGATCTCGAACTAATGAAAAACTGTTTTTT
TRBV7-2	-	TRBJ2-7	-	CASSFGNAGSPYEQYF	TGTGCCAGCAGCTTCGGAAATGCGGGTTCGCCCTACGAGCAGTACTTC
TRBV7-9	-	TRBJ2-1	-	CASSLPRGPETNEQFF	TGTGCCAGCAGCTTACCCCGGGGGCCTGAAACCAATGAGCAGTTCTTC
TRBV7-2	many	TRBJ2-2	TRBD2	CASSELGLAGPKTYTGELFF	TGTGCCAGCAGCGAGCTTGGACTAGCGGGACCTAAGACGTACACCGGGGAGCTGTTTTTT
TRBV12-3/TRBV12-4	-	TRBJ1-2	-	CASSLNRGAGYGYTF	TGTGCCAGCAGTTTGAATCGGGGGGCTGGATATGGCTACACCTTC
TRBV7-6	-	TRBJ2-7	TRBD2	CASSWSSGNTFYEQYF	TGTGCCAGCAGCTGGTCCAGCGGGAACACTTTCTACGAGCAGTACTTC
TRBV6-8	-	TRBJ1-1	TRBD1	CASSPFGQGYTEAFF	TGTGCCAGCAGCCCCTTCGGACAGGGGTATACTGAAGCTTTCTTT
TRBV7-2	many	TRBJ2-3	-	CASSLWLGGPITDTQYF	TGTGCCAGCAGCTTATGGCTGGGAGGACCGATCACAGATACGCAGTATTTT
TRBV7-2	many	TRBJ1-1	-	CASSLVRLGEGYTEAFF	TGTGCCAGCAGCTTAGTTCGGCTCGGTGAGGGCTACACTGAAGCTTTCTTT